This T cell receptor (beta chain) was documented in a study of STAT5B mutations in CD4+ large granular lymphocyte leukemia. The study's findings and limits: About 24% of private leukemic clonotypes occurred rarely in other patients' non-leukemic repertoires.

Trimming at V came to 0 bases and at J to 6 bases, leaving 9 bases not matched to a gene. The CDR3 totals 18 residues. CDR1 and CDR2 from the germline V gene are SGDLS and YYNGEE. Measured with immunoSEQ multiplex PCR; TCRdb has only the in-frame clones, and not every one. The sample holds tens of thousands of clones; 74% are singletons and the top ten take 7.5% to 10%. Comment on this clone: Its cognate antigen is unknown.

This receptor was taken from a human donor in good health. The chain uses TRBV9 and TRBJ2-5; 15 bases align to TRBD2. The material sequenced was CD4+ T cells from blood buffy coats. The CDR3 here is CASSVEGLAGGPTQTQYF. CDR3 bases: TGTGCCAGCAGCGTAGAAGGACTAGCGGGGGGGCCAACCCAGACCCAGTACTTC.